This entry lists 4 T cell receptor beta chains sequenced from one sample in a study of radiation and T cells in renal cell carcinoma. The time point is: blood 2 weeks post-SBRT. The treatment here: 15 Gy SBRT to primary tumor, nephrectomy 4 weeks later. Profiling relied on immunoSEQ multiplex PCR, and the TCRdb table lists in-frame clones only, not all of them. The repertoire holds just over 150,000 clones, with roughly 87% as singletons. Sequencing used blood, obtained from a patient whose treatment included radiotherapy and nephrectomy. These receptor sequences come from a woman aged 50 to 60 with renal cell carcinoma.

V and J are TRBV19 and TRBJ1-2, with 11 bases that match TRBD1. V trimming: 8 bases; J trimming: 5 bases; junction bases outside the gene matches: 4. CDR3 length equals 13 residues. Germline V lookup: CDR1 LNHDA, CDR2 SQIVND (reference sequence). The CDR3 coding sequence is TGTGCCAGTGGGGGGACAGGGGGTTATGGCTACACCTTC. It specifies CASGGTGGYGYTF.

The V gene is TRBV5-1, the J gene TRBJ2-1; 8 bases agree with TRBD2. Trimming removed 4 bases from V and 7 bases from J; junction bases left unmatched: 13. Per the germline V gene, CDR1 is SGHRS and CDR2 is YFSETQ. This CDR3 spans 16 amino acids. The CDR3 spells CASSLGVAGGWNEQFF. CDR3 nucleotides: TGCGCCAGCAGCCTTGGAGTTGCGGGGGGTTGGAATGAGCAGTTCTTC.

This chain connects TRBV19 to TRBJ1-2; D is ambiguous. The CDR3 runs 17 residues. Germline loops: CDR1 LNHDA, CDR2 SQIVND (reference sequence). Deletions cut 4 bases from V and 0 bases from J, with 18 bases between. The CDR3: CASSNLVQERANYGYTF. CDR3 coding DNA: TGTGCCAGTAGTAACTTAGTCCAGGAGAGGGCTAACTATGGCTACACCTTC.

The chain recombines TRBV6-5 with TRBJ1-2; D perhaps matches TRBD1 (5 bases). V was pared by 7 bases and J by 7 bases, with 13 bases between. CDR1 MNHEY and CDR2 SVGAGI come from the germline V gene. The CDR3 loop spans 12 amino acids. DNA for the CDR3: TGTGCCAGCACCCGCCAGGGCTTTGGCTACACCTTC. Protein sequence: CASTRQGFGYTF.